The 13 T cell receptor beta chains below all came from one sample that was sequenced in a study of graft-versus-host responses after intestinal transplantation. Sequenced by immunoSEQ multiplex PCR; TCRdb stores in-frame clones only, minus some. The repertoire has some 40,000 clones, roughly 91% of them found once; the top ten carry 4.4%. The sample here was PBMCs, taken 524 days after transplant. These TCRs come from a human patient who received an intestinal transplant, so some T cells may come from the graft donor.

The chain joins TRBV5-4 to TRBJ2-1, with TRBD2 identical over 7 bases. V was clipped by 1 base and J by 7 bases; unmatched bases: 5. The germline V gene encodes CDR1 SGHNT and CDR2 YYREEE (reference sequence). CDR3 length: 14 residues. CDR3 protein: CASSLTRESNEQFF. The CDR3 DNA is TGTGCCAGCAGCTTGACGCGGGAGTCTAATGAGCAGTTCTTC.

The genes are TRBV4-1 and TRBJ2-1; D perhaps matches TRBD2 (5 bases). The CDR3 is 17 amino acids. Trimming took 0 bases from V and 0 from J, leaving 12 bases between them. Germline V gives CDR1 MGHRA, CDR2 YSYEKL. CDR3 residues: CASSQDGSASSYNEQFF. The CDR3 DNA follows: TGCGCCAGCAGCCAAGATGGGAGCGCGAGCTCCTACAATGAGCAGTTCTTC.

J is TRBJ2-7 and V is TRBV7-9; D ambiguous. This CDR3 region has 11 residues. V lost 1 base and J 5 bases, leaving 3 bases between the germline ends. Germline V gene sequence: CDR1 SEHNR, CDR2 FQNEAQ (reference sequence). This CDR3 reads CASSLGDEQYF. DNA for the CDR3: TGTGCCAGCAGCTTAGGGGACGAGCAGTACTTC. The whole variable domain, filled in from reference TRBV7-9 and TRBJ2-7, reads DTGVSQNPRHKITKRGQNVTFRCDPISEHNRLYWYRQTLGQGPEFLTYFQNEAQLEKSRLLSDRFSAERPKGSFSTLEIQRTEQGDSAMYLCASSLGDEQYFGPGTRLTVT.

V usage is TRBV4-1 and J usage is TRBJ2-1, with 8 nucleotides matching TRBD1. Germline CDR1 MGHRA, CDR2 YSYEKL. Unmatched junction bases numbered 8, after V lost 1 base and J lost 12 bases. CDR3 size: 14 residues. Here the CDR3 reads CASSQGGQGRWQFF. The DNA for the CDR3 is TGCGCCAGCAGCCAAGGAGGACAGGGTCGCTGGCAGTTCTTC.

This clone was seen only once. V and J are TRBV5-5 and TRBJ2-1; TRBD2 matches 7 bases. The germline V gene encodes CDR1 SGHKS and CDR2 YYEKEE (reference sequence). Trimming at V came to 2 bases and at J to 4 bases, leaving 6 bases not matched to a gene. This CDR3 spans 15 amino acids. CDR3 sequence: CASSLSGTTYNEQFF. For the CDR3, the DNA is TGTGCCAGCAGCTTATCCGGGACTACATACAATGAGCAGTTCTTC.

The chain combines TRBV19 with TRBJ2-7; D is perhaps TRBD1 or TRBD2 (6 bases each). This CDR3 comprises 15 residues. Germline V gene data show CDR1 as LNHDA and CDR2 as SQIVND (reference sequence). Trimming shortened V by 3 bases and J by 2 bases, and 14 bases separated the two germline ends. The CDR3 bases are TGTGCCAGTAGTATGGGGGGCAAGAGGGCCTACGAGCAGTACTTC. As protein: CASSMGGKRAYEQYF.

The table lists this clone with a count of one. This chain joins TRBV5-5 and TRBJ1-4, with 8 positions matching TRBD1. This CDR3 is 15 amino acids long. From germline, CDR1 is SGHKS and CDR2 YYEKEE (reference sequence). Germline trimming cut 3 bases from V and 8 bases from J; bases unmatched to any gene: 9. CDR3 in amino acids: CASSSQTGEGEKLFF. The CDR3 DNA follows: TGTGCCAGCAGCTCCCAGACAGGGGAAGGCGAAAAACTGTTTTTT. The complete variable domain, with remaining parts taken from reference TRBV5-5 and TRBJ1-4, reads DAGVTQSPTHLIKTRGQQVTLRCSPISGHKSVSWYQQVLGQGPQFIFQYYEKEERGRGNFPDRFSARQFPNYSSELNVNALLLGDSALYLCASSSQTGEGEKLFFGSGTQLSVL.

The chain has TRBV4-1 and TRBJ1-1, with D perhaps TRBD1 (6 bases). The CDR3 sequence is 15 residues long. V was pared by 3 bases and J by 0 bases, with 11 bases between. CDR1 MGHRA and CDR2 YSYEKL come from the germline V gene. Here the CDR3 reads CASSHTQGMNTEAFF. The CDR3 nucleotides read TGCGCCAGCAGCCACACACAGGGTATGAACACTGAAGCTTTCTTT.

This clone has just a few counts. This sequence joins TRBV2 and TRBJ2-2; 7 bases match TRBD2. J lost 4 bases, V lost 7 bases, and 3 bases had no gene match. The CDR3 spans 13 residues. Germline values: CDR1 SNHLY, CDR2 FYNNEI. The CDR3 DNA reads TGTGCCAGCAATCGGGAGGTCACCGGGGAGCTGTTTTTT. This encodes CASNREVTGELFF.

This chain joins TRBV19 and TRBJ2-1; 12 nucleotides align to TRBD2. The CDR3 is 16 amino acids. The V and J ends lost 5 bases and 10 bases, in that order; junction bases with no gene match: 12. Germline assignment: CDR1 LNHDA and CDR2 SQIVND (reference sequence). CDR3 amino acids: CASSPPGLAGYQEQFF. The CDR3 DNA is TGTGCCAGTAGTCCGCCAGGACTAGCGGGATATCAGGAGCAGTTCTTC.

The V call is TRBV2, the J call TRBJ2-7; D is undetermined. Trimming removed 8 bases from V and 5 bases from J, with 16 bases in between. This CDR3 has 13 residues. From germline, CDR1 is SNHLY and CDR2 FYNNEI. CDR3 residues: CASLPLDKDEQYF. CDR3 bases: TGTGCCAGCCTCCCCCTCGACAAGGACGAGCAGTACTTC.

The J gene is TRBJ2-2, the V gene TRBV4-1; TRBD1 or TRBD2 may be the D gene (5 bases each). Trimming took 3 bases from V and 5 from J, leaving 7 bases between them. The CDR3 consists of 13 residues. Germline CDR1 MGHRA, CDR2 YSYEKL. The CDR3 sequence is CASSQGRTGELFF. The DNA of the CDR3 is TGCGCCAGCAGCCAGGGACGGACCGGGGAGCTGTTTTTT.

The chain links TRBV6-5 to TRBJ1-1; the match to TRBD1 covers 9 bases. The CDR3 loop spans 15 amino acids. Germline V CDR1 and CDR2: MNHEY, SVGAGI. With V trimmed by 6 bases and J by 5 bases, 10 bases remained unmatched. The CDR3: CASRDTGTGRTEAFF. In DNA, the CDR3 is TGTGCCAGCAGAGATACCGGGACAGGGAGGACTGAAGCTTTCTTT.